This T cell receptor (beta chain) was identified in a study of shared T cell receptors in the human thymus. Assay: immunoSEQ multiplex PCR; the TCRdb copy retains only in-frame clones and omits some. The sample lists about 610,000 clones; 70% to 90% were seen once. This clone was observed a handful of times. The germline V gene has CDR1 SGHRS and CDR2 YFSETQ. Trimming pared 0 bases from V and 2 bases from J, leaving 17 bases between. CDR3 length: 17 residues. These sequences were also reported in another study, on human thymus T cells. From that second work: Finnish infants who were healthy and having corrective surgery for congenital heart defects made up the donors. Thymus was obtained from resections taken during corrective heart surgery. V and J gene usage appeared biased in thymic and blood repertoires. Thymic TCR repertoires of unrelated people reportedly overlapped highly.

Sequenced material: thymocytes. This receptor was obtained from a boy younger than two with a congenital heart defect. This chain joins TRBV5-1 and TRBJ1-2, with D tentatively TRBD1 (6 bases). For the CDR3, the DNA is TGCGCCAGCAGCTTGGAGGGTACCCTAGGACAGAACTATGGCTACACCTTC. It is translated as CASSLEGTLGQNYGYTF.